A single sample gave rise to the 23 T cell receptor beta chains below, sequenced in a study of Ad26.COV2.S vaccination and SARS-CoV-2 variants. The treatment is: 15 to 20 received Ad26.COV2.S at low or high dose, single or two shots; about 5 received placebo; per-sample allocation not given. Collection of the samples took place on day 63 after the first injection of vaccine or placebo. The protocol was immunoSEQ multiplex PCR, while the TCRdb copy is restricted to in-frame clones and leaves out a portion. The sample holds roughly 700,000 clones, 70% to 90% seen once. The sequenced sample was peripheral blood, obtained in a trial of Ad26.COV2.S vaccine versus placebo. These TCRs come from a person between 18 and 65 years old who received the Ad26.COV2.S COVID-19 vaccine or a placebo.

This clone was observed a single time. The gene calls are TRBV5-5 and TRBJ1-3; D is unresolved. V was cut by 3 bases and J by 0 bases, with 16 bases left in between. The CDR3 length is 17 residues. The germline CDR1 and CDR2 sequences are SGHKS and YYEKEE (reference sequence). The CDR3 bases are TGTGCCAGCAGCTCATCCCAAGGGAGGGCCTCTGGAAACACCATATATTTT. Its protein product is CASSSSQGRASGNTIYF. Full variable domain (remainder filled in from reference TRBV5-5 and TRBJ1-3): DAGVTQSPTHLIKTRGQQVTLRCSPISGHKSVSWYQQVLGQGPQFIFQYYEKEERGRGNFPDRFSARQFPNYSSELNVNALLLGDSALYLCASSSSQGRASGNTIYFGEGSWLTVV.

To note about this clone: Other DNA sequences within the sample encode an identical CDR3. The V call is TRBV6-5, the J call TRBJ2-3, with D hard to call. Germline CDR1 and CDR2: MNHEY and SVGAGI. The ends were cut back, 2 bases at V and 2 bases at J, with 5 bases in the middle. The CDR3 is 13 residues long. The CDR3: CASSYSSTDTQYF. The CDR3 coding sequence is TGTGCCAGCAGTTACAGCTCCACAGATACGCAGTATTTT.

This chain joins TRBV21-1 and TRBJ2-2; TRBD2 is the table's D call and was not checked against the DNA. TRBV21-1 is a listed pseudogene. The CDR3 sequence is 14 residues long. This CDR3 reads CASSKELAAGELFF. The CDR3 nucleotides read TGTGCCAGCAGCAAAGAACTAGCTGCCGGGGAGCTGTTTTTT.

This clone showed up just once. V usage is TRBV9 and J usage is TRBJ1-6; TRBD1 is a possible D gene (6 bases). This CDR3 comprises 17 residues. Germline V lookup: CDR1 SGDLS, CDR2 YYNGEE. V dropped 2 bases and J dropped 0 bases, with 12 bases sitting between them. This chain's CDR3 is CASSVTGLVSYNSPLHF. The DNA for the CDR3 is TGTGCCAGCAGCGTTACAGGGTTAGTCTCCTATAATTCACCCCTCCACTTT.

The rearrangement joins TRBV7-9 to TRBJ1-1; D perhaps matches TRBD1 (6 bases). The CDR3 is made up of 15 amino acids. V gave up 5 bases and J gave up 1 base, with 14 bases separating them. CDR1 is SEHNR, CDR2 FQNEAQ, per germline (reference sequence). The CDR3 region is CASSPSRGENTEAFF. The CDR3 DNA reads as TGTGCCAGCAGCCCTAGTAGGGGGGAGAACACTGAAGCTTTCTTT.

The V call is TRBV6-5, the J call TRBJ1-2, with D unclear. Germline CDR1 and CDR2: MNHEY and SVGAGI. The V end lost 5 bases, the J end lost 4 bases, and 5 bases lay between the germline ends. This CDR3 has 11 residues. In DNA, the CDR3 is TGTGCCAGCAGTAGTGCCTATGGCTACACCTTC. Translating gives CASSSAYGYTF.

V is TRBV19 and J is TRBJ1-3; D might be TRBD1 (6 bases). Germline CDR1 reads LNHDA; CDR2 reads SQIVND (reference sequence). The V and J ends lost 7 bases and 3 bases respectively, with 13 bases between them. CDR3 length: 14 residues. The DNA for the CDR3 is TGTGCCAGTATCGACAGGTTAGGTGGAAACACCATATATTTT. This encodes CASIDRLGGNTIYF.

This clone was recorded only once. CDR3 sequence: CASSPPWGQRNTEAFF. CDR3 DNA: TGTGCCAGTAGTCCCCCCTGGGGACAGAGAAACACTGAAGCTTTCTTT. This chain joins TRBV19 and TRBJ1-1; 7 positions agree with TRBD1. The germline V gene has CDR1 LNHDA and CDR2 SQIVND (reference sequence). The CDR3 spans 16 residues. V shed 5 bases and J 2 bases; nucleotides not matched to a gene: 11.

V gene TRBV18 combines with J gene TRBJ2-3; TRBD1 might be the D (5 bases). This CDR3 comprises 16 residues. With 2 bases removed from V and 1 base from J, the gap between germline ends came to 13 bases. CDR1 KGHSH and CDR2 LQKENI come from the germline V gene. The chain's CDR3 is CASSPRAGSGTDTQYF. For the CDR3, the DNA is TGTGCCAGCTCACCAAGAGCAGGGTCGGGCACAGATACGCAGTATTTT.

The gene calls are TRBV30 and TRBJ1-6; tentatively, D is TRBD1 (5 bases). Germline V gives CDR1 GTSNPN, CDR2 SVGIG (reference sequence). Trimming shortened V by 5 bases and J by 6 bases, and 14 bases separated the two germline ends. CDR3 length: 14 residues. The CDR3 nucleotides read TGTGCCTGGGCTATGGGAGGGACTAATTCACCCCTCCACTTT. This codes for CAWAMGGTNSPLHF.

The rearrangement links TRBV30 to TRBJ2-7; TRBD2 matches at 7 bases. The V segment lost 1 base and the J segment 3 bases; nucleotides outside the gene matches: 3. Germline-derived CDR1 and CDR2 are GTSNPN and SVGIG (reference sequence). This CDR3 is built from 13 residues. Here the CDR3 reads CAWSGGSHYEQYF. DNA for the CDR3: TGTGCCTGGAGTGGCGGGAGTCACTACGAGCAGTACTTC. Full variable domain (remainder filled in from reference TRBV30 and TRBJ2-7): SQTIHQWPATLVQPVGSPLSLECTVEGTSNPNLYWYRQAAGRGLQLLFYSVGIGQISSEVPQNLSASRPQDRQFILSSKKLLLSDSGFYLCAWSGGSHYEQYFGPGTRLTVT.

The rearrangement joins TRBV5-4 to TRBJ1-2, with D tentatively TRBD1 (5 bases). The CDR3 spans 14 residues. Trimming removed 0 bases at V and 4 bases at J, with 10 bases between. Per the germline V gene, CDR1 is SGHNT and CDR2 is YYREEE (reference sequence). CDR3 sequence reads: CASSLVGLGYGYTF. The CDR3, as DNA: TGTGCCAGCAGCTTGGTGGGACTAGGCTATGGCTACACCTTC.

This clone was seen a single time. The chain couples TRBV5-1 to TRBJ2-2, with D tentatively TRBD2 (5 bases). CDR1 SGHRS and CDR2 YFSETQ come from the germline V gene. This CDR3 is 15 amino acids long. V lost 1 base to trimming and J lost 4 bases, with 11 bases between them. The CDR3 loop reads CASSLLELVTGELFF. Here the CDR3 DNA reads TGCGCCAGCAGCTTGCTTGAACTAGTCACCGGGGAGCTGTTTTTT.

This chain joins TRBV11-2 and TRBJ2-3, with D unresolved. The CDR3 consists of 15 residues. The V gene lost 1 base and the J gene lost 5 bases, with 13 bases spanning the gap. Germline V gives CDR1 SGHAT, CDR2 FQNNGV. This CDR3 is CASSLGVGSVDTQYF. The CDR3 region has the DNA TGTGCCAGCAGCTTAGGTGTGGGCTCGGTAGATACGCAGTATTTT.

The V and J genes are TRBV5-1 and TRBJ1-6; the match to TRBD1 covers 9 bases. Germline lookup yields CDR1 SGHRS and CDR2 YFSETQ. V was pared by 0 bases and J by 5 bases, with 6 bases of the junction left unmatched. This CDR3 is 17 amino acids long. CDR3: CASSLVHGQGNNSPLHF. CDR3 DNA: TGCGCCAGCAGCTTGGTGCACGGACAGGGGAATAATTCACCCCTCCACTTT.

This clone came up once. The chain combines TRBV20-1 with TRBJ2-7; no clear D. V lost 4 bases and J 2 bases, leaving 6 bases between the germline ends. Per germline, CDR1 DFQATT and CDR2 SNEGSKA (reference sequence). The CDR3 has 11 amino acids. The CDR3 bases are TGCAGTGCTACTGGAACCTACGAGCAGTACTTC. Its protein is CSATGTYEQYF.

The chain couples TRBV7-9 to TRBJ1-2; D might be TRBD1 (5 bases). Germline V gives CDR1 SEHNR, CDR2 FQNEAQ (reference sequence). This CDR3 is 14 amino acids long. V was trimmed by 3 bases and J by 4 bases, leaving 12 bases between them. Written as DNA, the CDR3 is TGTGCCAGCAGCTTTGGCAGGGAGGGCTATGGCTACACCTTC. Its protein is CASSFGREGYGYTF.

The V and J genes are TRBV5-1 and TRBJ2-4; 10 positions match TRBD2. This CDR3 has 15 amino acids. Per the germline V gene, CDR1 is SGHRS and CDR2 is YFSETQ. V shed 0 bases and J 5 bases; nucleotides not matched to a gene: 2. The CDR3 bases are TGCGCCAGCAGCTTGGCTGGACTAGCGGAAAACATTCAGTACTTC. Its protein is CASSLAGLAENIQYF.

J is TRBJ2-7 and V is TRBV6-2 or TRBV6-3, with a weak D call TRBD1 (6 bases). The CDR3 extends over 15 amino acids. Germline CDR1 reads MNHEY; CDR2 reads SVGEGT. V lost 6 bases to trimming and J lost 1 base, with 16 bases between them. The CDR3 reads CASSYIRDNSYEQYF. CDR3 coding DNA: TGTGCCAGCAGCTATATCAGGGACAATTCCTACGAGCAGTACTTC.

This clone has just a few counts. Other nucleotide sequences in the sample specify the same CDR3. CDR3 sequence (DNA): TGTGCCAGCAGTTACTCGGGACAGGGAGCCTACGAGCAGTACTTC. Protein sequence: CASSYSGQGAYEQYF. The V gene is TRBV6-5, the J gene TRBJ2-7; 9 bases map to TRBD1. CDR3 length: 15 residues. Trimming took 0 bases from V and 2 from J; bases not matched to a gene: 2. Germline CDR1 MNHEY, CDR2 SVGAGI.

The CDR3 spells CASSLRNTDTQYF. In nucleotides, the CDR3 is TGTGCCAGCAGTTTACGCAACACAGATACGCAGTATTTT. The chain employs TRBV12-3 or TRBV12-4 and TRBJ2-3, with D uncertain. This CDR3 is 13 amino acids long. V gave up 2 bases and J gave up 2 bases, with 5 bases separating them.

In DNA, the CDR3 is TGTGCCAGCAGCTTCGCCCATACAGAGCAGTTCTTC. As protein: CASSFAHTEQFF. This chain links TRBV5-6 with TRBJ2-1; D unclear. Trimming stripped 2 bases from V and 10 bases from J, with 10 bases between. Germline loops: CDR1 SGHDT, CDR2 YYEEEE. This CDR3 is 12 amino acids long.

The chain employs TRBV5-6 and TRBJ2-7; TRBD1 matches 9 bases. This CDR3 spans 12 amino acids. V lost 7 bases, J lost 4 bases, and 3 bases stayed unmatched. The V gene's germline CDR1 is SGHDT and CDR2 YYEEEE. DNA for the CDR3: TGTGCCAGCGGACAGGGGAGGTACGAGCAGTACTTC. Translating it yields CASGQGRYEQYF.